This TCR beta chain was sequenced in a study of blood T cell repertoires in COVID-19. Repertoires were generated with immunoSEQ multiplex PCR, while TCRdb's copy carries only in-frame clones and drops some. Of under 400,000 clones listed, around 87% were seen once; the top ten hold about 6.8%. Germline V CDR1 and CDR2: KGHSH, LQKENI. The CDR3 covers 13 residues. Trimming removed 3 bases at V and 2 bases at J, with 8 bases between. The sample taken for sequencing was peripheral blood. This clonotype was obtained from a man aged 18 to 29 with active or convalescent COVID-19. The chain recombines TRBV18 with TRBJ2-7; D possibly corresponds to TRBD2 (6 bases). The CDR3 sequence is CASSPTSTYEQYF. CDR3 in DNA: TGTGCCAGCTCACCGACTAGTACCTACGAGCAGTACTTC.